The clone carrying this T cell receptor beta chain occurred a few times. This entry belongs to a study of blood T cells in healthy people across ages. The authors ran a second PCR of about 6 to 11 cycles using a sample-barcoded 5' primer and a J-beta primer mix. One entry per CDR3 protein, called by TCRdb with MiXCR from the 5' RACE reads. This sample has roughly 1.6 million distinct CDR3 sequences, with about 31% found just once. Germline assignment: CDR1 SGHVS and CDR2 FNYEAQ. CDR3 length equals 17 residues. The J segment lost 4 bases and the V segment lost 5 bases, leaving 13 bases of the junction unmatched.

This receptor was obtained from a woman aged 25-40 years in good health. The sequenced sample consisted of blood. The gene calls are TRBV7-6 and TRBJ2-1; 8 bases are shared with TRBD2. The CDR3 DNA follows: TGTGCCAGCAGCCTAACTAATGGACTAGCTGCTTACAATGAGCAGTTCTTC. Protein sequence: CASSLTNGLAAYNEQFF.